The clone carrying this T cell receptor beta chain was counted a few times. Its matching antigen is unknown. Constant-region reverse primers amplified full-length variable regions, followed by semi-nested Nested Universal Primer A PCR. TCRdb analysed the 5' RACE reads with MiXCR anew, one entry per CDR3 protein. The table includes over 45,000 distinct CDR3 sequences, about 26% detected once. Cells sorted as Tregs were CD4+, CD25+ and CD127-/low. V dropped 5 bases and J dropped 0; count of bases not matched to a gene: 12. The CDR3 contains 18 residues. Germline-derived CDR1 and CDR2 are SGHDT and YYEEEE. Findings of the study overall: The TCR gene usage of tumor memory CD4+ T cells clustered together with blood and lymph node memory CD4+ cells and with lymph node naive CD4+ cells. Tumor Treg TCRs overlapped most with tumor naive CD4+ cells.

The genes are TRBV5-6 and TRBJ2-1; 9 nucleotides match TRBD2. Specimen: tumor-infiltrating Tregs sorted from the breast tumor. This sequence was found in a female donor with breast cancer. The CDR3 nucleotides are TGTGCCAGCAGTACCCGTTGGCTAGCGGGGTTCTCCTACAATGAGCAGTTCTTC. Protein: CASSTRWLAGFSYNEQFF.